This T cell receptor beta chain is drawn from a study of T cell responses to AZD1222 COVID-19 vaccine. This CDR3 has 17 residues. From germline, CDR1 is SGHRS and CDR2 YFSETQ. V was clipped by 4 bases and J by 4 bases; unmatched bases: 13. Libraries were prepared by immunoSEQ multiplex PCR; TCRdb keeps only in-frame clonotypes and omits some of them. The data show 100,000 to 150,000 clones, 88% seen once. The TCR was taken from an adult in good health. The chain links TRBV5-1 to TRBJ2-2, with 7 positions matching TRBD2. This sample comprised peripheral blood, obtained on day 0 of AZD1222 vaccination. The CDR3 region has the DNA TGCGCCAGCAGCACCCGCGGGGGTCCTAGGGTCACCGGGGAGCTGTTTTTT. This sequence encodes CASSTRGGPRVTGELFF. The full variable domain, completed using reference TRBV5-1 and TRBJ2-2, is KAGVTQTPRYLIKTRGQQVTLSCSPISGHRSVSWYQQTPGQGLQFLFEYFSETQRNKGNFPGRFSGRQFSNSRSEMNVSTLELGDSALYLCASSTRGGPRVTGELFFGEGSRLTVL.